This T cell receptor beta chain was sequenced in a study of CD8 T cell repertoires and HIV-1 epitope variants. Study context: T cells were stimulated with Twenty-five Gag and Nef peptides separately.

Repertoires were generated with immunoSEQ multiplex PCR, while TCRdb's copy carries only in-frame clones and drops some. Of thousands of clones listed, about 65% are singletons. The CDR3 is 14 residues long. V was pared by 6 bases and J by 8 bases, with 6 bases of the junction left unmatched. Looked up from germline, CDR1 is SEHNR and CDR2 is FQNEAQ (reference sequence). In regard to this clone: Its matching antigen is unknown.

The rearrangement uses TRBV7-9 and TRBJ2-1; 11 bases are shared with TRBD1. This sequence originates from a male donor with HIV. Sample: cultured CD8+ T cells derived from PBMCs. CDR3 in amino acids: CASRVDRGLDEQFF. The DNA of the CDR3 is TGTGCCAGCAGGGTGGACAGGGGGCTTGATGAGCAGTTCTTC.